The 19 T cell receptor beta chains below come from one sample, sequenced in a study of brain T cells in children with intractable seizures. Time point here: blood from clinic visit 5 months post-surgery; TSC patient then seizure free. Produced via immunoSEQ multiplex PCR; TCRdb's table is partial and in-frame only. Found here are around 340,000 clones, 85% to 95% of them singletons; the top ten hold 5.7%. The specimen was peripheral blood, collected 4 to 5 months after surgery. The receptors were sampled from a boy younger than two with tuberous sclerosis and intractable seizures.

The chain links TRBV14 to TRBJ1-1, with D unclear. The CDR3 totals 13 residues. Germline V gene data show CDR1 as SGHDN and CDR2 as FVKESK. Trimming left V 5 bases short and J 3 bases short, with 10 bases between. The CDR3 nucleotides read TGTGCCAGCAGCGAGAGGATGTACACTGAAGCTTTCTTT. Amino acid sequence: CASSERMYTEAFF.

This chain joins TRBV4-1 and TRBJ2-1; 14 nucleotides agree with TRBD2. The CDR3 is made up of 16 amino acids. CDR1 is MGHRA and CDR2 is YSYEKL in the germline V gene. The J segment lost 3 bases and the V segment lost 6 bases, leaving 4 bases of the junction unmatched. The CDR3 loop is CASSRLAGGYYNEQFF. The CDR3 DNA follows: TGCGCCAGCAGTCGACTAGCGGGAGGGTACTACAATGAGCAGTTCTTC.

The rearrangement uses TRBV5-6 and TRBJ2-7; weak D call: TRBD2 (6 bases). The CDR3 is made up of 16 amino acids. Trimming removed 4 bases from V and 3 bases from J, with 20 bases in between. Germline CDR1 reads SGHDT; CDR2 reads YYEEEE. For the CDR3, the DNA is TGTGCCAGCAGCCTGAACGTGGGACTGAGAAACTACGAGCAGTACTTC. Its translation is CASSLNVGLRNYEQYF.

The chain is built from TRBV19 and TRBJ1-5; D unclear. The germline V and J ends were trimmed by 7 bases and 0 bases, with 13 bases remaining between them. The CDR3 extends over 15 amino acids. Germline lookup yields CDR1 LNHDA and CDR2 SQIVND (reference sequence). CDR3 region: CASTSRDLSNQPQHF. CDR3 sequence (DNA): TGTGCCAGTACCAGCCGAGACCTTAGCAATCAGCCCCAGCATTTT.

The gene calls are TRBV7-2 and TRBJ1-4; 11 bases map to TRBD1. V lost 2 bases to trimming and J lost 0 bases; unmatched junction nucleotides: 5. Looked up from germline, CDR1 is SGHTA and CDR2 is FQGNSA. The CDR3 loop spans 18 amino acids. CDR3 amino acids: CASSLMGTGGSTNEKLFF. The CDR3 bases are TGTGCCAGCAGCTTAATGGGGACAGGGGGTTCAACTAATGAAAAACTGTTTTTT.

This clone showed up just once. CDR3 nucleotides: TGTGCCTTCGGAGTCTTCATCAAACCTGGAAACACCATATATTTT. The encoded protein is CAFGVFIKPGNTIYF. The rearrangement links TRBV2 to TRBJ1-3, with D uncertain. The CDR3 covers 15 residues. V was shortened by 11 bases and J by 2 bases, with 19 bases between the two germline ends. Germline V lookup: CDR1 SNHLY, CDR2 FYNNEI.

The chain uses TRBV27 and TRBJ1-5, with D possibly being TRBD1 (6 bases). The CDR3 length is 15 residues. Trimming cost V 3 bases and J 6 bases, with 15 bases left between them. The germline CDR1 and CDR2 sequences are MNHEY and SMNVEV (reference sequence). Here the CDR3 reads CASSLNREKGQPQHF. The CDR3 nucleotides read TGTGCCAGCAGTTTGAACAGGGAGAAAGGTCAGCCCCAGCATTTT.

This sequence joins TRBV9 and TRBJ1-2, with a weak D call TRBD1 (5 bases). V lost 4 bases and J 8 bases, leaving 15 bases between the germline ends. Germline V gives CDR1 SGDLS, CDR2 YYNGEE. This CDR3 contains 13 residues. The CDR3 reads CASSPGAEQGYTF. DNA for the CDR3: TGTGCCAGCAGCCCCGGGGCAGAACAAGGCTACACCTTC.

V usage is TRBV5-4 and J usage is TRBJ2-3, with D hard to call. Between the trimmed V and J ends, which lost 4 bases and 0 bases, there was a span of 12 bases. The CDR3 consists of 15 residues. The V gene's germline CDR1 is SGHNT and CDR2 YYREEE (reference sequence). CDR3 DNA sequence: TGTGCCAGCAGCCCCCGGGTGTCTAGCACAGATACGCAGTATTTT. This encodes CASSPRVSSTDTQYF.

Points on this clone: This sample also contains other DNA sequences that code for the same CDR3. The V and J genes are TRBV7-9 and TRBJ2-5, with D maybe TRBD1 (5 bases). This CDR3 spans 12 amino acids. Between the trimmed V and J ends, which lost 1 base and 5 bases, there was a span of 5 bases. CDR1 SEHNR and CDR2 FQNEAQ come from the germline V gene (reference sequence). The DNA for the CDR3 is TGTGCCAGCAGCTTAGACAGGGAGACCCAGTACTTC. It encodes CASSLDRETQYF.

CDR3 DNA sequence: TGTGCCAGCAGCTTATATACTGTTAGCACAGATACGCAGTATTTT. It translates to CASSLYTVSTDTQYF. The J gene is TRBJ2-3, the V gene TRBV7-2; D uncertain. Germline assignment: CDR1 SGHTA and CDR2 FQGNSA. This CDR3 spans 15 amino acids. V was pared by 2 bases and J by 0 bases, with 9 bases between.

This clone came up once. This rearrangement joins TRBV19 to TRBJ1-2; D gene unclear. V was trimmed by 6 bases and J by 10 bases, leaving 9 bases between them. The CDR3 extends over 10 amino acids. Germline values: CDR1 LNHDA, CDR2 SQIVND (reference sequence). This CDR3 is CASSSENYTF. The CDR3 DNA reads as TGTGCCAGTAGCTCCGAGAACTACACCTTC.

There are many counts of this clone. CDR3 residues: CSGGGGTEAFF. CDR3 nucleotides: TGCAGCGGCGGGGGGGGGACTGAAGCTTTCTTT. The chain links TRBV29-1 to TRBJ1-1; maybe TRBD1 (5 bases). The ends were cut back, 7 bases at V and 5 bases at J, with 11 bases in the middle. The CDR3 consists of 11 residues. The germline V gene encodes CDR1 SQVTM and CDR2 ANQGSEA.

This clone was seen once. The chain couples TRBV29-1 to TRBJ1-1; 7 nucleotides line up with TRBD1. CDR1 SQVTM and CDR2 ANQGSEA come from the germline V gene. The CDR3 is 15 residues long. Trimming at V came to 6 bases and at J to 2 bases, leaving 12 bases not matched to a gene. DNA for the CDR3: TGCAGCGTGGGAAAAACGACAGGGACCAACACTGAAGCTTTCTTT. It yields the protein CSVGKTTGTNTEAFF.

This rearrangement joins TRBV7-2 to TRBJ2-3, with D perhaps assigned TRBD1 or TRBD2 (5 bases each). Germline-derived CDR1 and CDR2 are SGHTA and FQGNSA. V was pared by 0 bases and J by 4 bases, with 14 bases between. The CDR3 is 16 amino acids. The CDR3 loop is CASSLAPEGDPDTQYF. The CDR3 DNA reads as TGTGCCAGCAGCTTAGCTCCCGAAGGGGACCCAGATACGCAGTATTTT.

Notes on this clone: In the same sample, other DNA sequences code for this CDR3. The chain employs TRBV27 and TRBJ1-1; no firm D call. Germline CDR1 MNHEY, CDR2 SMNVEV (reference sequence). The CDR3 sequence is 13 residues long. Trimming left V 2 bases short and J 4 bases short, with 8 bases between. CDR3 nucleotides: TGTGCCAGCAGTTTAGGAGGGCTCACTGAAGCTTTCTTT. Amino acid sequence: CASSLGGLTEAFF.

This clone was found once. In DNA, the CDR3 is TGTGCCACCAGCCTGGACAGATTGAGCTCTGGGGCCAACGTCCTGACTTTC. Translating gives CATSLDRLSSGANVLTF. The chain employs TRBV15 and TRBJ2-6; possibly TRBD1 for D (6 bases). This CDR3 contains 17 residues. Trimming pared 5 bases from V and 0 bases from J, leaving 14 bases between. The germline V gene encodes CDR1 LNHNV and CDR2 YYDKDF (reference sequence). The full variable domain, completed using reference TRBV15 and TRBJ2-6, is DAMVIQNPRYQVTQFGKPVTLSCSQTLNHNVMYWYQQKSSQAPKLLFHYYDKDFNNEADTPDNFQSRRPNTSFCFLDIRSPGLGDTAMYLCATSLDRLSSGANVLTFGAGSRLTVL.

The chain has TRBV3-1 (or the pseudogene TRBV3-2) and TRBJ2-5; maybe TRBD2 (5 bases). This CDR3 comprises 14 residues. V dropped 2 bases and J dropped 4 bases, with 11 bases sitting between them. The germline V gene encodes CDR1 LGHDT and CDR2 YNNKEL (reference sequence). The chain's CDR3 is CASSQSGGRETQYF. CDR3 in DNA: TGTGCCAGCAGCCAATCTGGCGGGCGAGAGACCCAGTACTTC.

The rearrangement links TRBV5-6 to TRBJ2-3; 8 bases match TRBD1. CDR1 is SGHDT and CDR2 is YYEEEE in the germline V gene. CDR3 size: 15 residues. V trimming: 4 bases; J trimming: 1 base; junction bases outside the gene matches: 5. The CDR3 DNA is TGTGCCAGCAGCCACAGGGGGATTCGCACAGATACGCAGTATTTT. It translates to CASSHRGIRTDTQYF.